This T cell receptor (beta chain) is from a study of T cell responses to AZD1222 COVID-19 vaccine (dated by TCRdb to about 2021). With respect to the entire study: AZD1222 recipients with second doses at about 4 weeks or about 12 weeks were pooled, because spike-specific TCR depth and breadth did not differ between schedules. A total of under 250 trial participants underwent TCR sequencing, of whom nearly 210 had received two doses of AZD1222 and approximately 26 had received two doses of the MenACWY control vaccine. Trial participants were enrolled into age subgroups of 18-55, 56-69 and 70-plus years, which contained approximately 150, 28 and 58 TCR-sequenced participants, respectively.

The CDR3 regions of human TCRbeta chains were analyzed by immunosequencing. For the original study's pipeline: Repertoire TCRs were checked for matches against a reference library of SARS-CoV-2-specific TCRs that had been generated using the MIRA antigen-specificity platform. Breadth was defined as the fraction of unique TCRs that were SARS-CoV-2-associated, and depth was defined as the fraction of total T cells that were SARS-CoV-2-associated. Using the MIRA data, every spike-specific TCR was mapped to the spike region that the TCR reacted to and assigned to either a CD4 or a CD8 class. Log10-transformed breadth and depth values were compared by one-way ANOVA with Sidak's multiple comparisons tests. The immuneACCESS repertoire file appears here via TCRdb, limited to in-frame rearrangements. These files lack a portion of the clones; in checked studies, under half of the deficit traces to unresolved V genes, and the cause of the others is not known. That table furnishes V, J and clone size, whereas the DNA furnished D and trimming. Across this sample there are about 140,000 clones, with more than 85% seen only once. The top ten clones comprise around 2.7% of the sample.

The paper's findings and limits, for the study overall: Because no day 14 peak-response samples were available, repertoires were characterized only after the peak T cell response. Epitopes outside the regions mutated in the B.1.351 and B.1.1.7 variants were reportedly recognized by nearly half of the unique spike-specific TCRs. Conclusions about previously exposed vaccinees were limited because only a handful of AZD1222 recipients were SARS-CoV-2 seropositive at baseline. In the small 56-69-year group, the increase in depth fell short of significance, most likely because of low power. Most participants were white British and females outnumbered males, and the authors suggested that clonal diversity may have been underestimated. A significant rise in spike-specific TCR breadth and depth was observed after two AZD1222 doses relative to day 0 and relative to MenACWY recipients. The whole spike protein was spanned by vaccine-associated CD4 TCRs, and dominant responses were seen in regions 160-218 and 743-854.

This clone was detected only a few times. The antigen this receptor binds is unknown. Qualities for individual bases were not recorded, and no much larger clone is one base off. The time point tag for this specimen amounts to: baseline before first vaccination. The vaccinee samples were drawn from two UK trials, COV001 and COV002, one of which was a single-blind randomized controlled phase 2/3 trial testing AZD1222 (ChAdOx1 nCoV-19) in healthy adults. Trial participant PBMC samples were collected at day 0 and day 28 after the second dose for TCRbeta chain sequencing. CDR1 and CDR2 (MGHRA, YSYEKL) derive from the germline V gene. From the cysteine through the phenylalanine, the CDR3 covers 14 amino acids. Left in the record is the CDR3 DNA by itself, 42 bases read in frame from the first base. The trim is 4 bases for V and 5 bases for J, with a gap of 15 bases between the germline ends.

Source: peripheral blood, taken on day 0 of AZD1222 vaccination. The chain is encoded by TRBV4-1 joined to TRBJ2-7; no D segment can be confidently identified. This clonotype was obtained from an adult in good health. The DNA reads TGCGCCAGCAGCCGCGCGGATGGGCCCGACGAGCAGTACTTC. Translated, this is CASSRADGPDEQYF.